This T cell receptor beta chain was captured in a study of shared clonotypes between healthy human individuals. The table came from immunoSEQ multiplex PCR; TCRdb's copy has only in-frame clones and leaves some out. Among hundreds of thousands of clones, 55% to 85% were seen once, and the ten largest hold roughly 2%. With V trimmed by 1 base and J by 8 bases, 10 bases remained unmatched. Germline assignment: CDR1 SGHRS and CDR2 YFSETQ. The CDR3 spans 16 residues. The rearrangement joins TRBV5-1 to TRBJ1-4; the match to TRBD1 covers 8 bases. The sample consisted of memory CD4+ T cells sorted from blood. Subset meaning: CD45RA-negative fraction. This sequence was found in a woman younger than 45 in good health. The CDR3 is CASSLIIQGAGEKLFF. CDR3 nucleotides: TGCGCCAGCAGCTTGATTATCCAGGGGGCCGGAGAAAAACTGTTTTTT.